This TCR beta chain was obtained from a study of blood T cell repertoires in COVID-19 (TCRdb year 2020). In the study overall: The collaborator samples originated in the United States, Italy and Spain and spanned the acute and convalescent phases of COVID-19. The prospective study material was composed of cDNA or gDNA derived from T cells, B-cell-depleted T cells, or PBMCs. Subjects who had been exposed to COVID-19, were actively infected with it, or had recovered from it provided the deeply sampled blood TCRbeta repertoires that made up the dataset. The repertoires were released in a freely available public database intended as a resource for research on the immune response to SARS-CoV-2. The samples were drawn from the first 160 participants of the ongoing ImmuneRACE study and from 950 to 1,500 subjects provided by 6 global collaborators. Sample metadata almost always included a de-identified subject ID, COVID-19 status, age in years and sex. Where available, HLA class I and class II types were taken from metadata supplied by the sample provider and were not determined by assay-based typing. What the study reported, not specific to this receptor: Clinical and demographic metadata were provided uncurated, with the amount varying by source and participant.

The immunoSEQ Assay, a bias-controlled multiplex PCR, was used to amplify TCRbeta CDR3 regions from genomic DNA. Per the authors' processing: The number of nucleated cells in each sample was estimated from the amplification of reference gene primers within the assay. Sequence reads were collapsed and filtered to measure the absolute abundance of every unique TCRbeta CDR3 rearrangement. For each sample, productive Simpson clonality was calculated as the square root of Simpson's diversity index over productive rearrangements. In TCRdb, the immuneACCESS table is reduced to in-frame sequences with V and J assigned. These tables do not hold every clone; where another copy was compared, an unresolved V gene accounts for under half, and the others remain unexplained. V and J calls and clone size are as listed in that table; D and trimming were resolved from the DNA. The sample table contains 55,000 to 70,000 clones; only one count was recorded for roughly nine tenths of them. The ten largest clonotypes hold roughly 8% of the sample.

Looking up the germline V gene (reference sequence) yields CDR1 GTSNPN and CDR2 SVGIG. Cut back by 0 bases and 7 bases, the V and J ends lie 9 bases apart. Measured from the cysteine to the phenylalanine, the CDR3 is 13 residues long. Just CDR3 DNA is preserved here, 39 bases in frame from base 1. Collaborating institutions collected whole blood in K2EDTA tubes following their own protocols. For TCRbeta analysis, collaborators shipped samples in one of three forms: frozen whole blood, isolated PBMCs, or DNA extracted from either of those sample types. Regarding this clone: This receptor's antigen is unknown. Base qualities are not recorded, but no much larger clone differs from it by a single base.

The chain is made from TRBV30 and TRBJ2-2; D gene: possibly TRBD2, on 5 matching bases. Sequencing was carried out using peripheral blood. The clonotype comes from a woman in her 70s with active COVID-19. For the CDR3, the sequence is CAWSVLGDGELFF. The nucleotide sequence is given as TGTGCCTGGAGTGTACTCGGGGACGGGGAGCTGTTTTTT.